A single sample gave rise to the 19 T cell receptor beta chains below, sequenced in a study of blood T cell repertoires in COVID-19. Profiled with immunoSEQ multiplex PCR; TCRdb holds only in-frame clones, not every one. The sample yields roughly 32,000 clones, more than 80% seen once. The sample comprised peripheral blood. These receptors all stem from a male donor with active COVID-19.

This chain joins TRBV5-1 and TRBJ1-6, with D possibly being TRBD1 (6 bases). The CDR3 is 13 residues long. The V end lost 5 bases, the J end lost 5 bases, and 8 bases lay between the germline ends. Per germline, CDR1 SGHRS and CDR2 YFSETQ. CDR3 DNA sequence: TGCGCCAGCAGAGGACAGAATAATTCACCCCTCCACTTT. This encodes CASRGQNNSPLHF.

The V gene is TRBV5-4, the J gene TRBJ2-3, with 10 bases lining up with TRBD2. Trimming at V came to 4 bases and at J to 0 bases, leaving 5 bases not matched to a gene. The CDR3 is 16 residues long. The germline V gene has CDR1 SGHNT and CDR2 YYREEE (reference sequence). The chain's CDR3 is CASSARTSGSTDTQYF. The CDR3 coding sequence is TGTGCCAGCAGCGCACGGACTAGCGGTAGCACAGATACGCAGTATTTT.

The gene calls are TRBV30 and TRBJ1-5, with a tentative D call TRBD1 (6 bases). With 0 bases removed from V and 0 bases from J, the gap between germline ends came to 12 bases. The CDR3 runs 16 residues. Germline lookup yields CDR1 GTSNPN and CDR2 SVGIG (reference sequence). This CDR3 reads CAWSVSGGPSNQPQHF. The CDR3 nucleotides read TGTGCCTGGAGTGTGTCGGGGGGGCCTAGCAATCAGCCCCAGCATTTT. Drawing the rest from reference TRBV30 and TRBJ1-5, the complete variable domain is SQTIHQWPATLVQPVGSPLSLECTVEGTSNPNLYWYRQAAGRGLQLLFYSVGIGQISSEVPQNLSASRPQDRQFILSSKKLLLSDSGFYLCAWSVSGGPSNQPQHFGDGTRLSIL.

This chain links TRBV5-1 with TRBJ1-2, with 7 bases identical to TRBD1. V lost 0 bases and J lost 4; bases outside the gene matches: 6. The CDR3 has 15 amino acids. The germline gives CDR1 SGHRS, CDR2 YFSETQ. The CDR3 sequence is CASSLAGDSPYGYTF. CDR3 coding DNA: TGCGCCAGCAGCTTGGCCGGGGACAGCCCCTATGGCTACACCTTC.

J is TRBJ1-1 and V is TRBV5-4; TRBD1 agrees at 11 bases. The V gene end was trimmed by 2 bases and the J gene end by 4 bases; junction bases not matched to a gene: 4. The CDR3 runs to 15 residues. CDR1 SGHNT and CDR2 YYREEE come from the germline V gene (reference sequence). CDR3 nucleotide sequence: TGTGCCAGCAGCTTTGGACAGGGGGCCGGCACTGAAGCTTTCTTT. It encodes CASSFGQGAGTEAFF.

The rearrangement joins TRBV6-5 to TRBJ2-3; 9 nucleotides line up with TRBD1. Per germline, CDR1 MNHEY and CDR2 SVGAGI. The V gene end was trimmed by 4 bases and the J gene end by 1 base; junction bases not matched to a gene: 0. This CDR3 region has 14 residues. The CDR3 coding sequence is TGTGCCAGCAGTTGGACAGGGGGCACAGATACGCAGTATTTT. Amino acid sequence: CASSWTGGTDTQYF.

The rearrangement joins TRBV5-1 to TRBJ2-2, with D perhaps matching TRBD1 (6 bases). The CDR3 has 15 amino acids. V lost 0 bases and J 5 bases, leaving 11 bases between the germline ends. Germline loops: CDR1 SGHRS, CDR2 YFSETQ. The CDR3 bases are TGCGCCAGCAGCTTGGCCGTGGGGGCAACCGGGGAGCTGTTTTTT. Translation gives CASSLAVGATGELFF.

V and J are TRBV3-1 (or the pseudogene TRBV3-2) and TRBJ1-5, with D maybe TRBD1 (5 bases). Trimming pared 3 bases from V and 0 bases from J, leaving 9 bases between. There are 15 residues in the CDR3. CDR1 is LGHDT, CDR2 YNNKEL, per germline (reference sequence). The CDR3 loop reads CASSHGGASNQPQHF. The CDR3 nucleotides are TGTGCCAGCAGCCATGGAGGGGCTAGCAATCAGCCCCAGCATTTT.

V gene TRBV30 combines with J gene TRBJ2-2; perhaps TRBD1 as D (6 bases). V lost 0 bases and J lost 0, with 8 bases in between. This CDR3 comprises 15 residues. The germline CDR1 and CDR2 sequences are GTSNPN and SVGIG (reference sequence). The CDR3 nucleotides are TGTGCCTGGAGTGTAAGGACAGCGAACACCGGGGAGCTGTTTTTT. Protein sequence: CAWSVRTANTGELFF.

The rearrangement joins TRBV27 to TRBJ2-3; weak D call: TRBD2 (5 bases). V was clipped by 5 bases and J by 0 bases, with 9 bases between them. This CDR3 is built from 14 residues. Per germline, CDR1 MNHEY and CDR2 SMNVEV (reference sequence). The CDR3 bases are TGTGCCAGCAGTGGAAAGCGGAGCACAGATACGCAGTATTTT. Protein sequence: CASSGKRSTDTQYF.

This rearrangement joins TRBV15 to TRBJ2-3, with D tentatively TRBD1 (6 bases). V dropped 6 bases and J dropped 2 bases, with 18 bases sitting between them. The CDR3 consists of 16 residues. The germline gives CDR1 LNHNV, CDR2 YYDKDF (reference sequence). The CDR3 sequence: CATSTTTGPNTDTQYF. The CDR3 DNA reads TGTGCCACCAGTACGACGACAGGACCTAACACAGATACGCAGTATTTT.

This chain links TRBV12-3 or TRBV12-4 with TRBJ1-5; D not certain. The CDR3 consists of 13 residues. V dropped 3 bases and J dropped 2 bases, with 5 bases sitting between them. The CDR3 DNA reads as TGTGCCAGCAGTTTCGGGGGCAATCAGCCCCAGCATTTT. It yields the protein CASSFGGNQPQHF.

The V call is TRBV4-2, the J call TRBJ1-1, with D perhaps TRBD1 (5 bases). Trimming took off 0 bases at V and 11 bases at J, with 19 bases between the two ends. The CDR3 runs 15 residues. Looked up from germline, CDR1 is LGHNA and CDR2 is YNFKEQ. The CDR3 region is CASSQESRLKKGAFF. CDR3 DNA: TGTGCCAGCAGCCAAGAATCTAGGCTTAAAAAGGGGGCTTTCTTT.

This sequence joins TRBV6-1 and TRBJ2-2; D might be TRBD2 (5 bases). The germline V and J ends were trimmed by 2 bases and 6 bases, with 10 bases remaining between them. Germline V CDR1 and CDR2: MNHNS, SASEGT. The CDR3 is 14 amino acids. The CDR3 sequence is CASSELAGAGELFF. CDR3 nucleotide sequence: TGTGCCAGCAGTGAATTGGCCGGGGCCGGGGAGCTGTTTTTT.

This chain connects TRBV9 to TRBJ1-2, with 10 bases identical to TRBD1. Germline V CDR1 and CDR2: SGDLS, YYNGEE. The CDR3 loop spans 14 amino acids. With V trimmed by 2 bases and J by 3 bases, 1 base remained unmatched. CDR3 DNA sequence: TGTGCCAGCAGCGTCGGGACAGGGGACTATGGCTACACCTTC. It yields the protein CASSVGTGDYGYTF.

The CDR3 loop is CASSILGHPNEKLFF. CDR3 DNA sequence: TGTGCCAGTAGTATTCTGGGACACCCTAATGAAAAACTGTTTTTT. The chain carries TRBV19 and TRBJ1-4; a possible D gene is TRBD1 (6 bases). V was pared by 3 bases and J by 3 bases, with 11 bases between. This CDR3 contains 15 residues. CDR1 and CDR2 (germline): LNHDA, SQIVND (reference sequence).

V usage is TRBV9 and J usage is TRBJ1-1; 8 nucleotides align to TRBD1. Germline lookup yields CDR1 SGDLS and CDR2 YYNGEE. With 0 bases clipped from V and 1 base from J, the junction kept 8 bases outside the gene matches. CDR3 size: 17 residues. CDR3 sequence (DNA): TGTGCCAGCAGCGTAGTTAATATAGGGACAGGGAACACTGAAGCTTTCTTT. Protein product: CASSVVNIGTGNTEAFF. Supplemented by reference TRBV9 and TRBJ1-1, the full variable domain reads DSGVTQTPKHLITATGQRVTLRCSPRSGDLSVYWYQQSLDQGLQFLIQYYNGEERAKGNILERFSAQQFPDLHSELNLSSLELGDSALYFCASSVVNIGTGNTEAFFGQGTRLTVV.

The chain links TRBV4-2 to TRBJ2-5, with unresolved D. This CDR3 contains 15 residues. Germline CDR1 reads LGHNA; CDR2 reads YNFKEQ. With 0 bases removed from V and 0 bases from J, the gap between germline ends came to 8 bases. CDR3 DNA sequence: TGTGCCAGCAGCCAAGAGCTCGGAGACCAAGAGACCCAGTACTTC. As protein: CASSQELGDQETQYF.

The chain uses TRBV18 and TRBJ2-7, with a possible D match to TRBD2 (6 bases). The V gene lost 3 bases and the J gene lost 3 bases, with 15 bases spanning the gap. Germline values: CDR1 KGHSH, CDR2 LQKENI. The CDR3 sequence is 15 residues long. The CDR3 region is CASSPREFLLYEQYF. The CDR3 DNA follows: TGTGCCAGCTCACCCCGGGAGTTCCTCCTCTACGAGCAGTACTTC.